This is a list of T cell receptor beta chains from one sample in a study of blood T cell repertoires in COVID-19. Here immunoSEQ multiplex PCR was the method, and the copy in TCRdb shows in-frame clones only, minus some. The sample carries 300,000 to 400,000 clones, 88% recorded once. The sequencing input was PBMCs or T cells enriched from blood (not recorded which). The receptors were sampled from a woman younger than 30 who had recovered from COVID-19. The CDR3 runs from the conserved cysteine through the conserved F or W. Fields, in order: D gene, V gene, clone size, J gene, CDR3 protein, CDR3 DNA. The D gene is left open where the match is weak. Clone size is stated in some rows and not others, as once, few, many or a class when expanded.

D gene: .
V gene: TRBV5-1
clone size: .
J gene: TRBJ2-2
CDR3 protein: CASSFGENTGELFF
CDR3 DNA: TGCGCCAGCAGCTTCGGAGAGAACACCGGGGAGCTGTTTTTT

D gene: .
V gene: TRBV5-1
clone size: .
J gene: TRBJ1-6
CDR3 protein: CASSSTGSSYNSPLHF
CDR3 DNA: TGCGCCAGCAGCTCAACAGGGAGCTCCTATAATTCACCCCTCCACTTT

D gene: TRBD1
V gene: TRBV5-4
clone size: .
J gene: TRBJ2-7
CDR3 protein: CASSLGTGGDEQYF
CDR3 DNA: TGTGCCAGCAGCCTTGGGACAGGGGGCGACGAGCAGTACTTC

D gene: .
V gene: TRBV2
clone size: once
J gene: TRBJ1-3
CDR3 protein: CASKHDTSTGNTIYF
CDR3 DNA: TGTGCCAGCAAGCATGACACCTCCACGGGAAACACCATATATTTT

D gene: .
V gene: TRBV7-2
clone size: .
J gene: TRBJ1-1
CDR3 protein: CASSLEWGRASEAFF
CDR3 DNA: TGTGCCAGCAGCTTAGAGTGGGGCCGGGCATCTGAAGCTTTCTTT

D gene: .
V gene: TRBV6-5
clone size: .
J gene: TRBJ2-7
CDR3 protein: CASSYSRGGYEQYF
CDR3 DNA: TGTGCCAGCAGTTACTCTAGGGGGGGATACGAGCAGTACTTC

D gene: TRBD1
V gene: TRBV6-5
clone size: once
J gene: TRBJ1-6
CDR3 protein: CASSYRTGDSPLHF
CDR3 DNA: TGTGCCAGCAGTTACCGGACAGGGGACTCACCCCTCCACTTT

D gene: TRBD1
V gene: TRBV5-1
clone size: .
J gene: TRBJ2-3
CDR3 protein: CASSLGQGHITDTQYF
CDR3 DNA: TGCGCCAGCAGCTTGGGACAGGGGCACATCACAGATACGCAGTATTTT

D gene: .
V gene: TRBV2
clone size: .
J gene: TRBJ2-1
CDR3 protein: CASSEAREGVDEQFF
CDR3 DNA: TGTGCCAGCAGTGAAGCAAGGGAGGGGGTGGATGAGCAGTTCTTC

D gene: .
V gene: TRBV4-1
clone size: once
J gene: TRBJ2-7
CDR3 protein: CASSQERLEPPGEQYF
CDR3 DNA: TGCGCCAGCAGCCAAGAACGCTTAGAGCCACCAGGGGAGCAGTACTTC

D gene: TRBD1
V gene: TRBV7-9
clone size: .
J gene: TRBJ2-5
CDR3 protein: CASSSAGGRETQYF
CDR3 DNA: TGTGCCAGCAGCTCAGCAGGGGGTAGGGAGACCCAGTACTTC

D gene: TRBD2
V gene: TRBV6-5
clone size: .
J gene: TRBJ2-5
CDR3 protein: CASRVAGRPKETQYF
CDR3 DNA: TGTGCCAGCAGGGTAGCGGGGAGACCTAAAGAGACCCAGTACTTC

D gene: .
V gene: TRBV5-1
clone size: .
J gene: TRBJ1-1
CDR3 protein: CASSPLAGGTEAFF
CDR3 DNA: TGCGCCAGCAGCCCCCTGGCGGGAGGGACTGAAGCTTTCTTT

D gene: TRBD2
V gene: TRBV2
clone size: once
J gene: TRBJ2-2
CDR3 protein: CASKGLDPTGELFF
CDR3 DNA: TGTGCCAGCAAGGGACTAGACCCCACCGGGGAGCTGTTTTTT

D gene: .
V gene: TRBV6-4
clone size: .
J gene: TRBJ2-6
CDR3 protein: CASSQRLSGSGANVLTF
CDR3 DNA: TGTGCCAGCAGTCAACGTCTTTCAGGGTCTGGGGCCAACGTCCTGACTTTC

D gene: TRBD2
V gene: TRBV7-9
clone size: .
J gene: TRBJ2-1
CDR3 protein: CASSPTGGYNEQFF
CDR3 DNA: TGTGCCAGCAGCCCCACGGGGGGCTACAATGAGCAGTTCTTC

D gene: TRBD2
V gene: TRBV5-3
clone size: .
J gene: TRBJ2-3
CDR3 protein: CARSLKQLAGGPTDTQYF
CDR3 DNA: TGTGCCAGAAGCTTGAAACAACTAGCGGGGGGGCCGACAGATACGCAGTATTTT

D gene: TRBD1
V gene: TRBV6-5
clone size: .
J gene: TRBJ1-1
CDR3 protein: CASSSRTGAMNTEAFF
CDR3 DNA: TGTGCCAGCAGTTCCAGGACAGGGGCCATGAACACTGAAGCTTTCTTT

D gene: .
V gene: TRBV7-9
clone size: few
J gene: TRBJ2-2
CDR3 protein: CASSLVLGLDPGELFF
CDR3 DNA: TGTGCCAGCAGCTTAGTACTGGGGCTTGATCCCGGGGAGCTGTTTTTT

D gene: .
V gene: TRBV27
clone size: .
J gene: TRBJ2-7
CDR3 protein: CASSLRDLIDEQYF
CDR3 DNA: TGTGCCAGCAGTTTAAGGGACTTAATTGACGAGCAGTACTTC

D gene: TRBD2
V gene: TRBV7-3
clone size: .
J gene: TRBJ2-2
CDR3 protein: CASSFGTSKTGELFF
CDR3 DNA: TGTGCCAGCAGCTTTGGGACTAGCAAGACCGGGGAGCTGTTTTTT

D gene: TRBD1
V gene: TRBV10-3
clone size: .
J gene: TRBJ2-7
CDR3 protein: CAISDPGTGGHEQYF
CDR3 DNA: TGTGCCATCAGTGACCCCGGGACAGGGGGACACGAGCAGTACTTC

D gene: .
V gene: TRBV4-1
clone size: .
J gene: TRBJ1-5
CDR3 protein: CASSQSGTRGQPQHF
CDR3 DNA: TGCGCCAGCAGCCAATCGGGTACGCGAGGACAGCCCCAGCATTTT

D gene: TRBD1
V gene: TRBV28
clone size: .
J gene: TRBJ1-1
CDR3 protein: CASSLYTGGTEAFF
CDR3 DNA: TGTGCCAGCAGTTTATATACAGGGGGCACTGAAGCTTTCTTT

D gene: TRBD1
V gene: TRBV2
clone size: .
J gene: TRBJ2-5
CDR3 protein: CASSSDRGKETQYF
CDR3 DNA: TGTGCCAGCAGTTCCGACAGGGGTAAGGAGACCCAGTACTTC

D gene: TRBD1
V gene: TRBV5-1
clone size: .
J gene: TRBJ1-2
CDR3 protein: CASSFIRQGAEGYTF
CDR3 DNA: TGCGCCAGCAGCTTTATACGACAGGGGGCAGAAGGCTACACCTTC

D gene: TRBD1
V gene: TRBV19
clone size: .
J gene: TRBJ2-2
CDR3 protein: CASSAPGQGGDYSTGELFF
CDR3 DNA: TGTGCCAGTAGTGCCCCGGGACAGGGAGGCGACTACTCGACCGGGGAGCTGTTTTTT

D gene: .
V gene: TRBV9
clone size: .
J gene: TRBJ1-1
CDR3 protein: CASSVSGNTEAFF
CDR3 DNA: TGTGCCAGCAGCGTATCGGGGAACACTGAAGCTTTCTTT

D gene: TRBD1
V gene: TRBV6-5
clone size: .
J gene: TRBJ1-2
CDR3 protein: CASSFDRVERDGYTF
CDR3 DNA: TGTGCCAGCAGTTTCGACAGGGTGGAGAGGGATGGCTACACCTTC

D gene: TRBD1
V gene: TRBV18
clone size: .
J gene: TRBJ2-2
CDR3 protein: CASSLNPGTGGTTTGELFF
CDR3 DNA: TGTGCCAGCTCACTGAATCCGGGGACAGGCGGGACGACCACCGGGGAGCTGTTTTTT

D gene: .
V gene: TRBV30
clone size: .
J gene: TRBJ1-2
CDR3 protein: CACPDRWSYGYTF
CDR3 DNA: TGTGCCTGCCCCGACAGATGGAGTTATGGCTACACCTTC

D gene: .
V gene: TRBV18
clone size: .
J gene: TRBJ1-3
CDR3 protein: CASSPQGSGNTIYF
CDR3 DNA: TGTGCCAGCTCACCACAGGGGTCTGGAAACACCATATATTTT

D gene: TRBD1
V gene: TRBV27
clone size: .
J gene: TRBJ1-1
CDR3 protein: CASSTGQGNTEAFF
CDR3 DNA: TGTGCCAGCAGCACGGGACAGGGGAACACTGAAGCTTTCTTT

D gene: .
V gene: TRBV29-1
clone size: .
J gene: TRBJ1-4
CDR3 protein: CSVVAHTGEKLFF
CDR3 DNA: TGCAGCGTCGTCGCCCATACAGGGGAAAAACTGTTTTTT

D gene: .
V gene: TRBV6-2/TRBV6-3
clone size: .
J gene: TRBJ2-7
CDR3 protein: CASSRTETYEQYF
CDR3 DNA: TGTGCCAGCAGTCGAACAGAGACCTACGAGCAGTACTTC

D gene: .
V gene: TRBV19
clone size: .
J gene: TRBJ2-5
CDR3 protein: CASSTGSQETQYF
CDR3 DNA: TGTGCCAGTAGTACCGGGTCTCAAGAGACCCAGTACTTC

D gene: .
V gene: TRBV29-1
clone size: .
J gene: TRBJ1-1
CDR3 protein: CSVAVGANTEAFF
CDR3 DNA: TGCAGCGTCGCGGTGGGGGCAAACACTGAAGCTTTCTTT

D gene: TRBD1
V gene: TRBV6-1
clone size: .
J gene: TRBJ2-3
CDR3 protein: CASSGQGRIRSSTDTQYF
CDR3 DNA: TGTGCCAGCAGTGGACAGGGTCGGATCCGTTCTAGCACAGATACGCAGTATTTT

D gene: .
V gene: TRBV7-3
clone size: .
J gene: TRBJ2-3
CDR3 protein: CASSLGETDTQYF
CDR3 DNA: TGTGCCAGCAGCTTAGGGGAGACAGATACGCAGTATTTT

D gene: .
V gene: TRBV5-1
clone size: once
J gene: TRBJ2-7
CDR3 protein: CASSPPGGQGDEQYF
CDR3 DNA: TGCGCCAGCAGCCCCCCCGGTGGTCAGGGCGACGAGCAGTACTTC

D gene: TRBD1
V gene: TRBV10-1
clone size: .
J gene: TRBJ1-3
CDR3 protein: CASSDTGAGNTIYF
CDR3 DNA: TGCGCCAGCAGTGATACAGGGGCTGGAAACACCATATATTTT

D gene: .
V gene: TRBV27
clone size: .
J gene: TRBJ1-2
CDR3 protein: CATKHMGEAAYGYTF
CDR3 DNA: TGTGCCACCAAACACATGGGGGAGGCCGCCTATGGCTACACCTTC

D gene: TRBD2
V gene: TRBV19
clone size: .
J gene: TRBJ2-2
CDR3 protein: CASTQGLAGYTGELFF
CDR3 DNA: TGTGCCAGTACCCAGGGTCTAGCGGGGTACACCGGGGAGCTGTTTTTT

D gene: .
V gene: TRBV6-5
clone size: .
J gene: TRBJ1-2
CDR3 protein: CASTGRVGYGYTF
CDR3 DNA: TGTGCCAGCACGGGCAGGGTCGGTTATGGCTACACCTTC

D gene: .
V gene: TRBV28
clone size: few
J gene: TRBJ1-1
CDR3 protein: CASSPGTEAFF
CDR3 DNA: TGTGCCAGCAGTCCCGGGACTGAAGCTTTCTTT

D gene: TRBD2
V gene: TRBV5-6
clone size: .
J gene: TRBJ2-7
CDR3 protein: CASSLVGSGRVEQYF
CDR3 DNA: TGTGCCAGCAGCTTGGTGGGGTCAGGGAGGGTCGAGCAGTACTTC

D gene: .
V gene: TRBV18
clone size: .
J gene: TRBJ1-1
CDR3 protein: CASSPGRNTEAFF
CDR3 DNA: TGTGCCAGCTCACCAGGGAGAAACACTGAAGCTTTCTTT

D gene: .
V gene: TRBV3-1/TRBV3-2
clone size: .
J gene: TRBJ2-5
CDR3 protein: CASSQPLQQETQYF
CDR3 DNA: TGTGCCAGCAGCCAACCCCTACAGCAAGAGACCCAGTACTTC

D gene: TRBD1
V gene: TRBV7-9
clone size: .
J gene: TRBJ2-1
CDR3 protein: CASSSHTLQGWNEQFF
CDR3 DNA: TGTGCCAGCAGCTCTCATACTTTACAGGGGTGGAATGAGCAGTTCTTC

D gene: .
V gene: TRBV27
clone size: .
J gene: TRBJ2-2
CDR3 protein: CASSGDMLGSTGELFF
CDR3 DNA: TGTGCCAGCAGCGGGGACATGCTAGGGAGCACCGGGGAGCTGTTTTTT

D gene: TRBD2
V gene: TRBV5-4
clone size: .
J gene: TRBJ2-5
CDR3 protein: CASSLGLAGYQETQYF
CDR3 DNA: TGTGCCAGCAGCTTGGGACTAGCGGGGTACCAAGAGACCCAGTACTTC

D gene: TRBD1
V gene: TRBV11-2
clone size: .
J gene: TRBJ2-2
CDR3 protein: CASSGTGRGTGELFF
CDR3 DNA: TGTGCCAGCAGCGGGACAGGGCGGGGCACCGGGGAGCTGTTTTTT

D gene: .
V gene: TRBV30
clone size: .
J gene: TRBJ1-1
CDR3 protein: CAWSVLSGMNTEAFF
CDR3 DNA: TGTGCCTGGAGTGTTCTGTCTGGCATGAACACTGAAGCTTTCTTT

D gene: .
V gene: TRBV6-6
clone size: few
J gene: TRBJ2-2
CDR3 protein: CASSPRGPLGGTGELFF
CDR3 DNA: TGTGCCAGCAGTCCCCGGGGACCTTTGGGGGGTACCGGGGAGCTGTTTTTT

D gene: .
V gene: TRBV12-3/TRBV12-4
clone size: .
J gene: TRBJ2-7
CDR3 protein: CASSRAEDYEQYF
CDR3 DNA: TGTGCCAGCAGTCGAGCGGAGGACTACGAGCAGTACTTC

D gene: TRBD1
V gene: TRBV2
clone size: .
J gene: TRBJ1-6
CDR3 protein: CASRTGQGDNSPLHF
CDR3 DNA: TGTGCCAGCAGGACCGGACAGGGAGATAATTCACCCCTCCACTTT

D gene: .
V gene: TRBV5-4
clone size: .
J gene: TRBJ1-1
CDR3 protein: CASSLAAVSTITRTEAFF
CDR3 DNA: TGTGCCAGCAGCTTGGCCGCAGTCAGTACAATAACCAGGACTGAAGCTTTCTTT

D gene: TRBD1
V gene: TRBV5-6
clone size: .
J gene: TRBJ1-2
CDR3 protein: CASSLAGAGTAPYGYTF
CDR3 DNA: TGTGCCAGCAGCTTGGCCGGGGCAGGGACAGCCCCCTATGGCTACACCTTC

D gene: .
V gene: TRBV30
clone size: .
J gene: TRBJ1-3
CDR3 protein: CAWGGGTTGPSGNTIYF
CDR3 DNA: TGTGCCTGGGGGGGTGGAACGACAGGTCCCTCTGGAAACACCATATATTTT